Listed below are T cell receptor beta chains from one sample, sequenced in a study of blood T cell repertoires in COVID-19. Clones were sequenced by immunoSEQ multiplex PCR, and TCRdb holds only the in-frame ones, with some missing. The sample lists about 670,000 clones, about 87% occurring once. The specimen sequenced was peripheral blood. Receptors originate from a woman aged 18-30 years with acute or convalescent COVID-19. Each CDR3 is given with its conserved first and last residue. The D gene is left open where the match is weak. Only some rows state a clone size, as once, few, many or a class for expanded clones.

abundance	d_gene	v_gene	j_gene	CDR3aa	CDR3nt
-	-	TRBV5-1	TRBJ2-6	CASSLVFRAGANVLTF	TGCGCCAGCAGCTTGGTCTTCAGGGCTGGGGCCAACGTCCTGACTTTC
-	-	TRBV6-1	TRBJ1-2	CASSDRVGGYTF	TGTGCCAGCAGTGACAGGGTCGGGGGCTACACCTTC
-	-	TRBV7-9	TRBJ1-3	CASSSWDNKGNTIYF	TGTGCCAGCAGCTCCTGGGACAATAAAGGAAACACCATATATTTT
-	-	TRBV5-6	TRBJ2-1	CASSLTGTNEQFF	TGTGCCAGCAGCTTGACAGGGACCAATGAGCAGTTCTTC
-	-	TRBV9	TRBJ1-2	CASTRQATNYGYTF	TGTGCCAGCACTCGACAGGCTACGAACTATGGCTACACCTTC
once	-	TRBV6-5	TRBJ1-5	CASSYSGGNQPQHF	TGTGCCAGCAGTTACTCAGGAGGCAATCAGCCCCAGCATTTT
-	-	TRBV24-1	TRBJ2-2	CATSEQGRELFF	TGTGCCACCAGTGAACAGGGCAGGGAGCTGTTTTTT
-	-	TRBV27	TRBJ1-2	CASSSHDLTGPYGYTF	TGTGCCAGCAGTTCTCATGACCTTACAGGGCCCTATGGCTACACCTTC
-	TRBD1	TRBV5-1	TRBJ2-3	CASRGQLTDTQYF	TGCGCCAGCAGGGGACAGCTCACAGATACGCAGTATTTT
once	TRBD2	TRBV7-2	TRBJ2-3	CASSLDLAGIAISTDTQYF	TGTGCCAGCAGCTTAGATCTAGCGGGTATCGCGATTAGCACAGATACGCAGTATTTT
-	TRBD1	TRBV14	TRBJ2-7	CASSLYTGTGAYEQYF	TGTGCCAGCAGCCTTTATACCGGGACAGGGGCCTACGAGCAGTACTTC
-	-	TRBV12-3/TRBV12-4	TRBJ1-2	CASSLLRIHGYTF	TGTGCCAGCAGTTTATTGAGAATTCATGGCTACACCTTC
-	TRBD1	TRBV5-6	TRBJ2-1	CASSLLVTGGYNEQFF	TGTGCCAGCAGCTTGCTCGTGACAGGGGGCTACAATGAGCAGTTCTTC
-	-	TRBV12-3/TRBV12-4	TRBJ1-2	CASRLTENYGYTF	TGTGCCAGCAGGCTAACAGAGAACTATGGCTACACCTTC
once	TRBD1	TRBV7-8	TRBJ1-3	CASSFDRVSGNTIYF	TGTGCCAGCAGCTTCGACAGGGTCTCTGGAAACACCATATATTTT
-	-	TRBV7-6	TRBJ1-2	CASSLVARSNRHVGYTF	TGTGCCAGCAGCTTAGTTGCAAGAAGTAATCGACACGTTGGCTACACCTTC
-	TRBD1	TRBV27	TRBJ2-7	CASRRSQGAEQYF	TGTGCCAGCAGGCGGTCACAGGGGGCCGAGCAGTACTTC
-	TRBD1	TRBV6-4	TRBJ1-2	CASSDSLTRGLSGYTF	TGTGCCAGCAGTGACTCTCTTACCAGGGGGCTGAGTGGCTACACCTTC
-	-	TRBV5-1	TRBJ1-2	CASSSGQMTYGYTF	TGCGCCAGCAGCTCTGGACAAATGACCTATGGCTACACCTTC
-	TRBD1	TRBV5-1	TRBJ1-1	CASSSLQWDREMSRLNTEAFF	TGCGCCAGCAGCTCGCTTCAGTGGGACAGGGAAATGTCGAGACTGAACACTGAAGCTTTCTTT
-	TRBD1	TRBV10-3	TRBJ1-2	CAISESTGVQGDYGYTF	TGTGCCATCAGTGAGTCGACAGGGGTACAGGGAGACTATGGCTACACCTTC
-	-	TRBV24-1	TRBJ2-2	CATSDPRGTGELFF	TGTGCCACCAGTGACCCCAGGGGCACCGGGGAGCTGTTTTTT
-	TRBD1	TRBV10-3	TRBJ2-7	CAIRTDRVHYEQYF	TGTGCCATCAGAACCGACAGGGTCCATTACGAGCAGTACTTC
-	-	TRBV2	TRBJ2-1	CASSEARVHATEQFF	TGTGCCAGCAGTGAAGCGCGGGTCCACGCTACTGAGCAGTTCTTC
-	TRBD1	TRBV30	TRBJ1-6	CAWSEGALGSPLHF	TGTGCCTGGAGTGAGGGGGCACTCGGTTCACCCCTCCACTTT
-	TRBD1	TRBV13	TRBJ1-3	CASSRGRQAGNTIYF	TGTGCCAGCAGCAGGGGGCGCCAGGCTGGAAACACCATATATTTT
few	TRBD2	TRBV5-5	TRBJ2-1	CASSLVAGYYNEQFF	TGTGCCAGCAGCTTGGTAGCGGGGTATTACAATGAGCAGTTCTTC
once	-	TRBV7-2	TRBJ1-5	CASSSGAVPKAQHF	TGTGCCAGCAGCTCAGGGGCGGTTCCCAAGGCCCAGCATTTT
-	-	TRBV2	TRBJ1-4	CASWGVNGPTNEKLFF	TGTGCCAGCTGGGGCGTTAACGGGCCGACTAATGAAAAACTGTTTTTT
few	-	TRBV11-1	TRBJ1-5	CASSPRGSNQPQHF	TGTGCCAGCAGCCCCAGGGGTAGCAATCAGCCCCAGCATTTT
-	TRBD1	TRBV9	TRBJ1-2	CASSAPGGQGVGGYTF	TGTGCCAGCAGCGCCCCGGGGGGACAGGGGGTGGGAGGCTACACCTTC
-	-	TRBV7-8	TRBJ1-4	CASSWAGLRDEKLFF	TGTGCCAGCAGCTGGGCCGGACTCCGCGATGAAAAACTGTTTTTT
-	-	TRBV25-1	TRBJ2-5	CASSDSTTGLGGTQYF	TGTGCCAGCAGTGACTCAACGACAGGCCTAGGTGGGACCCAGTACTTC
-	TRBD1	TRBV5-1	TRBJ1-1	CASSEGAATEAFF	TGCGCCAGCAGCGAGGGGGCGGCCACTGAAGCTTTCTTT
-	-	TRBV9	TRBJ2-3	CASGGANTQYF	TGTGCCAGCGGGGGGGCCAATACGCAGTATTTT
-	-	TRBV9	TRBJ1-1	CASSTGGVNTEAFF	TGTGCCAGCAGCACCGGGGGAGTGAACACTGAAGCTTTCTTT
few	TRBD1	TRBV30	TRBJ2-1	CAWRTGTGDIDEQFF	TGTGCCTGGAGAACCGGGACAGGGGACATCGATGAGCAGTTCTTC
few	-	TRBV5-1	TRBJ2-7	CASSLNGDEQYF	TGCGCCAGCAGTCTAAACGGGGACGAGCAGTACTTC
-	TRBD2	TRBV6-2/TRBV6-3	TRBJ2-7	CASSPLAGISYEQYF	TGTGCCAGCAGTCCACTAGCGGGGATCTCCTACGAGCAGTACTTC
-	-	TRBV5-5	TRBJ1-2	CASSPVRWSRFYGYTF	TGTGCCAGCAGCCCTGTCCGGTGGTCTCGGTTCTATGGCTACACCTTC
-	-	TRBV7-8	TRBJ2-7	CASSPERGRGEQYF	TGTGCCAGCAGCCCAGAAAGGGGGCGGGGCGAGCAGTACTTC
-	TRBD1	TRBV18	TRBJ2-7	CASSTDRAPYEQYF	TGTGCCAGCTCAACGGACAGGGCCCCCTACGAGCAGTACTTC
-	TRBD1	TRBV11-2	TRBJ1-1	CASSTTLTGAETEAFF	TGTGCCAGCAGCACTACCCTAACAGGGGCTGAGACTGAAGCTTTCTTT
-	-	TRBV10-3	TRBJ2-1	CAISARDTNNEQFF	TGTGCCATCAGCGCCCGCGACACGAACAATGAGCAGTTCTTC
once	-	TRBV7-2	TRBJ2-5	CASSNPFSGAVKTQYF	TGTGCCAGCAGCAACCCGTTCTCTGGGGCGGTGAAGACCCAGTACTTC
-	-	TRBV5-1	TRBJ1-3	CASSLGTGLGNTIYF	TGCGCCAGCAGCTTGGGAACAGGTCTTGGAAACACCATATATTTT
once	-	TRBV7-9	TRBJ1-1	CASSPAGRGGNTEAFF	TGTGCCAGCAGCCCCGCTGGGCGGGGAGGGAACACTGAAGCTTTCTTT
-	-	TRBV19	TRBJ1-2	CASSIELQRGYGYTF	TGTGCCAGTAGTATTGAGCTTCAACGAGGTTATGGCTACACCTTC
-	TRBD1	TRBV3-1/TRBV3-2	TRBJ1-2	CASSQGTGGYGYTF	TGTGCCAGCAGCCAAGGGACAGGGGGGTATGGCTACACCTTC
-	-	TRBV7-9	TRBJ1-4	CASSPDSLNEKLFF	TGTGCCAGCAGCCCCGACAGTCTCAATGAAAAACTGTTTTTT
-	-	TRBV12-5	TRBJ1-3	CASGLGESSGNTIYF	TGTGCTAGTGGTTTGGGGGAGAGCTCTGGAAACACCATATATTTT
-	-	TRBV25-1	TRBJ1-2	CASTPGHSPNYGYTF	TGTGCCAGCACTCCGGGACACTCACCCAACTATGGCTACACCTTC